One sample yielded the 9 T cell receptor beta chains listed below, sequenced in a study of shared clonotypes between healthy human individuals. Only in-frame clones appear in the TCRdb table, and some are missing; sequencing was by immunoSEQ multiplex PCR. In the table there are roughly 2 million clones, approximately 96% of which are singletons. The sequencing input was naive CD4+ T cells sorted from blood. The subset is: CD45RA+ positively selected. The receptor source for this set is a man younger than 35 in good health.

CDR3 loop: CASSSYRDRPYEQYF. In DNA form, the CDR3 reads TGTGCCAGCAGCTCTTACCGGGACAGACCCTACGAGCAGTACTTC. The chain employs TRBV5-5 and TRBJ2-7; 7 bases line up with TRBD1. V shed 3 bases, J shed 2 bases, and the junction held 8 bases outside the gene matches. The CDR3 has 15 amino acids. The germline gives CDR1 SGHKS, CDR2 YYEKEE (reference sequence).

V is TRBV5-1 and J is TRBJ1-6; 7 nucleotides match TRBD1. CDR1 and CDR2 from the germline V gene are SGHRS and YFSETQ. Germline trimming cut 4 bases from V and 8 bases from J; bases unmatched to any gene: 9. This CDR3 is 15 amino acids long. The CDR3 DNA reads TGCGCCAGCAGCGGGGACAGTACCAGCCATTCACCCCTCCACTTT. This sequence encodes CASSGDSTSHSPLHF.

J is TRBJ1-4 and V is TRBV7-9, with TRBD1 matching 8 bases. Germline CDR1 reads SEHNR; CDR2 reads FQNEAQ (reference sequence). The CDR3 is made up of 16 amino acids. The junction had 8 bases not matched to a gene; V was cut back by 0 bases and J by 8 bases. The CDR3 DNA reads TGTGCCAGCAGCTTAGCTGCCGGACAGGGAGGCGAAAAACTGTTTTTT. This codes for CASSLAAGQGGEKLFF. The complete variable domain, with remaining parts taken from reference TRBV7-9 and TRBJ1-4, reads DTGVSQNPRHKITKRGQNVTFRCDPISEHNRLYWYRQTLGQGPEFLTYFQNEAQLEKSRLLSDRFSAERPKGSFSTLEIQRTEQGDSAMYLCASSLAAGQGGEKLFFGSGTQLSVL.

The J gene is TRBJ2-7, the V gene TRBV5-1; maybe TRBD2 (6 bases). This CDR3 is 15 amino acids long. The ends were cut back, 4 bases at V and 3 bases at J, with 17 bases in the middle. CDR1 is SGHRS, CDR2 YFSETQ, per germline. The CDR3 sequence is CASSVAGTRLYEQYF. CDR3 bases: TGCGCCAGCAGCGTGGCCGGGACTCGCCTCTACGAGCAGTACTTC. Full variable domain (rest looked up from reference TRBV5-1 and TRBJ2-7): KAGVTQTPRYLIKTRGQQVTLSCSPISGHRSVSWYQQTPGQGLQFLFEYFSETQRNKGNFPGRFSGRQFSNSRSEMNVSTLELGDSALYLCASSVAGTRLYEQYFGPGTRLTVT.

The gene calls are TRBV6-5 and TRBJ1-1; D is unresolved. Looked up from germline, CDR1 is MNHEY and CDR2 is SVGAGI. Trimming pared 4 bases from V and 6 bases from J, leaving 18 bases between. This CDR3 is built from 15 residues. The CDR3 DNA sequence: TGTGCCAGCAGTTCTGAACAGCCGATGGTCGCTGAAGCTTTCTTT. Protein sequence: CASSSEQPMVAEAFF.

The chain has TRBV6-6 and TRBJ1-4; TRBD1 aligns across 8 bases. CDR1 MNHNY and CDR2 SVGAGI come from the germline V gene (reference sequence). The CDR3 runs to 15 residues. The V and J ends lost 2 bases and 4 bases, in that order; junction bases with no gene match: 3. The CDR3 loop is CASSYVGQGNEKLFF. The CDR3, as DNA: TGTGCCAGCAGTTACGTAGGACAGGGTAATGAAAAACTGTTTTTT.

The CDR3 sequence is CASSPQGLLYEQYF. The CDR3 DNA sequence: TGTGCCAGCAGCCCGCAGGGACTTCTATACGAGCAGTACTTC. This chain uses TRBV7-2 with TRBJ2-7; TRBD2 is a possible D gene (6 bases). The CDR3 extends over 14 amino acids. V shed 5 bases and J shed 4 bases, with 15 bases lying between them. Germline CDR1 is SGHTA and CDR2 is FQGNSA.

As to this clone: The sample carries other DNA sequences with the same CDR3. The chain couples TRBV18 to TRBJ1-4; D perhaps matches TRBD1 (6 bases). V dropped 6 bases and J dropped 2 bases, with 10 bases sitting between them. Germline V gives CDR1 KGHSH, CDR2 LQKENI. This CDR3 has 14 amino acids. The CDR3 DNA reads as TGTGCCAGCTCGCCGGGGGGCACTAATGAAAAACTGTTTTTT. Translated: CASSPGGTNEKLFF.

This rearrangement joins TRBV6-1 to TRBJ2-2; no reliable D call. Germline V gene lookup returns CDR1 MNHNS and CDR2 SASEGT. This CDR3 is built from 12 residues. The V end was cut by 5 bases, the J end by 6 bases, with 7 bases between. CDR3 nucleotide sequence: TGTGCCAGCAGTATAGGAGCCGGGGAGCTGTTTTTT. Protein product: CASSIGAGELFF.